This T cell receptor beta chain was profiled in a study of T cells in tuberculosis. Looking at the study overall: T cells were selected with CD1B tetramers loaded with glucose monomycolate. Study findings and constraints: Smaller distances to GMM-specific TCRs suggested their expansion in active tuberculosis.

Latent tuberculosis screening used tuberculin skin test and IGRA at entry. About this clone: The antigen is unknown.

The length of the CDR3 is 13 residues. Germline CDR1 LNHNV, CDR2 YYDKDF (reference sequence). V was cut by 3 bases and J by 6 bases, with 12 bases left in between. Sequencing was performed with immunoSEQ multiplex PCR; in TCRdb, only in-frame clones are kept and a portion is missing. The sample consists of 35,000 to 45,000 clones, less than 95% of them appearing once. The chain uses TRBV15 and TRBJ2-7; D is ambiguous. The sequencing input was PBMCs. This TCR was sampled from a donor between 10 and 29 years old with latent tuberculosis or without tuberculosis infection. Some clones in this sample may be carry-over from other donors' samples. The CDR3 spells CATSREWASEQYF. The DNA of the CDR3 is TGTGCCACCAGCAGGGAATGGGCCTCCGAGCAGTACTTC. The whole variable domain, remainder taken from reference TRBV15 and TRBJ2-7, is DAMVIQNPRYQVTQFGKPVTLSCSQTLNHNVMYWYQQKSSQAPKLLFHYYDKDFNNEADTPDNFQSRRPNTSFCFLDIRSPGLGDTAMYLCATSREWASEQYFGPGTRLTVT.